The clone carrying this TCR beta chain has ten or more counts. The sample belongs to a study of T-cell reconstitution after alpha-beta-depleted transplantation in children. During its preparation, the TCRbeta library received unique molecular identifiers. TCRdb re-derived calls from the PCR reads in MiXCR, one entry per CDR3 protein. The sample gives about 200,000 distinct CDR3 sequences, approximately 15% of which show up once; around 13% is in the top ten. This CDR3 is 16 amino acids long. Trimming left V 6 bases short and J 5 bases short, with 22 bases between. The genes are TRBV12-3 or TRBV12-4 and TRBJ1-1, with D possibly TRBD1 on 6 matching bases. The receptor was isolated from a human donor who donated a stem cell graft to a child with acute lymphoblastic leukemia. This specimen was PBMCs from the stem cell graft donor, taken from the stem cell graft. CDR3 amino acids: CASRPRGNRGGTEAFF. As DNA, the CDR3 is TGTGCCAGCAGACCCCGTGGTAATAGGGGGGGAACTGAAGCTTTCTTT.